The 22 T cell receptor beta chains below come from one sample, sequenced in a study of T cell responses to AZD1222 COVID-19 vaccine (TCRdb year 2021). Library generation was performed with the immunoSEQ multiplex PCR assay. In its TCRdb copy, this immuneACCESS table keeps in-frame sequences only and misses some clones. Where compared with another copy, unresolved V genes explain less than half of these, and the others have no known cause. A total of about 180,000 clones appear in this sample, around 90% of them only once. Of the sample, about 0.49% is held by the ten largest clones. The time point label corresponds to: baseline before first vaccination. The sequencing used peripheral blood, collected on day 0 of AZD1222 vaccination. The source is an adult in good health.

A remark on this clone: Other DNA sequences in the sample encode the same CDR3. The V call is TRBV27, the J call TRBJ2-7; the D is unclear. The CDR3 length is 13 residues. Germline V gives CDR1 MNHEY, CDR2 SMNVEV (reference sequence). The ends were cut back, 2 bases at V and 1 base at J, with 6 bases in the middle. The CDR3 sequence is CASSLGGSYEQYF. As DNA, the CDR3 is TGTGCCAGCAGTTTAGGTGGATCCTACGAGCAGTACTTC.

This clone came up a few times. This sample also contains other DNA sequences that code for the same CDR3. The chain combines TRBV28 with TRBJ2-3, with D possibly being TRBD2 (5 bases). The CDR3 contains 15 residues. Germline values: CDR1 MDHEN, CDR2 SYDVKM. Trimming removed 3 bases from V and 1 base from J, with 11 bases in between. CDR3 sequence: CASSFVGGRTDTQYF. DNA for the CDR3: TGTGCCAGCAGTTTTGTAGGAGGCCGCACAGATACGCAGTATTTT.

The CDR3 sequence: CASSFLGRNTEAFF. The CDR3 region has the DNA TGTGCCAGCAGTTTTCTCGGACGGAACACTGAAGCTTTCTTT. This chain links TRBV6-2 or TRBV6-3 with TRBJ1-1; the D is unclear. Per the germline V gene, CDR1 is MNHEY and CDR2 is SVGEGT. With 4 bases removed from V and 1 base from J, the gap between germline ends came to 10 bases. The CDR3 covers 14 residues.

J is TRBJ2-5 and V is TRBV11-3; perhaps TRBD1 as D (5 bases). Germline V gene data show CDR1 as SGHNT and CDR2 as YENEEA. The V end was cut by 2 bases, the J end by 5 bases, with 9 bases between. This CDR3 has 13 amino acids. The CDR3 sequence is CASSLRGKETQYF. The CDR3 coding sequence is TGTGCCAGCAGCTTAAGGGGAAAGGAGACCCAGTACTTC.

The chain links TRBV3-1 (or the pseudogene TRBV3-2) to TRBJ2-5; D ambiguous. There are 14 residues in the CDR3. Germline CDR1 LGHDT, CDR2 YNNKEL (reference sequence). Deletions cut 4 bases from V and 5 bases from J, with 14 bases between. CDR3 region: CASSPLGPGETQYF. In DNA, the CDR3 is TGTGCCAGCAGCCCCCTGGGCCCTGGGGAGACCCAGTACTTC.

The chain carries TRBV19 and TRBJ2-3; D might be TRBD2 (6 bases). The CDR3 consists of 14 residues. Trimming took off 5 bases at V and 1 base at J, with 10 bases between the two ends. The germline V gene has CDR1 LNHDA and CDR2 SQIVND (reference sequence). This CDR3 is CASSLTGGTDTQYF. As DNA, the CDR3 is TGTGCCAGTAGTCTCACGGGGGGCACAGATACGCAGTATTTT.

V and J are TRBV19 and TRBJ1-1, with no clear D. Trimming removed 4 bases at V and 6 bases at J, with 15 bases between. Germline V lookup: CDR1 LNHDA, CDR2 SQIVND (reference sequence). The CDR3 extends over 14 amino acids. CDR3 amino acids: CASSTTEPIAEAFF. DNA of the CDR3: TGTGCCAGTAGTACCACGGAGCCTATAGCTGAAGCTTTCTTT. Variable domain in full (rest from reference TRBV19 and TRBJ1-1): DGGITQSPKYLFRKEGQNVTLSCEQNLNHDAMYWYRQDPGQGLRLIYYSQIVNDFQKGDIAEGYSVSREKKESFPLTVTSAQKNPTAFYLCASSTTEPIAEAFFGQGTRLTVV.

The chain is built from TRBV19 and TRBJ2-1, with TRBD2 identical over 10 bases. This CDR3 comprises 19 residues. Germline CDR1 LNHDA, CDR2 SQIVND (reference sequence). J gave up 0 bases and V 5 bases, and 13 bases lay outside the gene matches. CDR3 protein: CASSFTGTSVGNSYNEQFF. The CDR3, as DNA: TGTGCCAGTAGTTTCACCGGGACTAGCGTTGGGAACTCCTACAATGAGCAGTTCTTC.

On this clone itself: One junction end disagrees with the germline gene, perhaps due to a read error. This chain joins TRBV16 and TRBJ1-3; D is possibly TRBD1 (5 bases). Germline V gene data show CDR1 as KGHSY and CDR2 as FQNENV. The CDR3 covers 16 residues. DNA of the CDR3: TGTGCCAGCAGCCAAGGGCGGCCCGCGGGGGGAAACACCATACATTTT. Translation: CASSQGRPAGGNTIHF.

This chain's CDR3 is CASRDGSYEQYF. The CDR3, as DNA: TGTGCCAGCCGGGACGGATCCTACGAGCAGTACTTC. The chain is built from TRBV6-5 and TRBJ2-7, with D perhaps matching TRBD1 or TRBD2 (5 bases each). This CDR3 has 12 amino acids. Germline assignment: CDR1 MNHEY and CDR2 SVGAGI. Deletions cut 8 bases from V and 1 base from J, with 9 bases between.

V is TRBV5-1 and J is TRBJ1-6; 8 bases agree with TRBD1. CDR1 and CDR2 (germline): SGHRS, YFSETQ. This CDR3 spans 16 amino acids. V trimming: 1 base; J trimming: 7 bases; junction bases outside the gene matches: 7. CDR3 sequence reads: CASSLILRQGNSPLHF. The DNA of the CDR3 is TGCGCCAGCAGCTTGATACTTAGACAGGGGAATTCACCCCTCCACTTT.

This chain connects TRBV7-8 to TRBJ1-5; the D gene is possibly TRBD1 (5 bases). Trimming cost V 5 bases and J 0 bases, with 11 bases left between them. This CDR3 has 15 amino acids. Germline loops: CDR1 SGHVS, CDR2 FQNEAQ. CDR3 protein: CASSAGTTSNQPQHF. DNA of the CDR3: TGTGCCAGCAGCGCCGGGACGACTAGCAATCAGCCCCAGCATTTT.

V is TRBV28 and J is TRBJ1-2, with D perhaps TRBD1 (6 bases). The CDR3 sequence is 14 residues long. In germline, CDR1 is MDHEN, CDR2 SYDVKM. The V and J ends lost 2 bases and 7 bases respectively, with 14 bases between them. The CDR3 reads CASSLLRGAGGYTF. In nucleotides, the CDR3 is TGTGCCAGCAGTTTACTCAGGGGCGCGGGTGGCTACACCTTC.

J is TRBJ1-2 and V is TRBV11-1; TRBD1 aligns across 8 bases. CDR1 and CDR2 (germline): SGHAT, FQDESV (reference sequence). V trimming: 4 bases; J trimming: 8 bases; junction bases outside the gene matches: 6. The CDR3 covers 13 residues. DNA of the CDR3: TGTGCCAGCAGCTCGACAGGGGTCGCAGGCTACACCTTC. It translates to CASSSTGVAGYTF.

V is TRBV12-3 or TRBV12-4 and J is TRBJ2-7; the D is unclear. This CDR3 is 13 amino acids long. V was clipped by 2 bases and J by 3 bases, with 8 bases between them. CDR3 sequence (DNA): TGTGCCAGCAGTTTAAGCAGCTTCTACGAGCAGTACTTC. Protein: CASSLSSFYEQYF.

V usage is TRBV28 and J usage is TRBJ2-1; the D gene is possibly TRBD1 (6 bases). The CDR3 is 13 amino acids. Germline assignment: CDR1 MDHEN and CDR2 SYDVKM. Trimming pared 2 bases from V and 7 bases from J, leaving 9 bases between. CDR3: CASSLTGKNEQFF. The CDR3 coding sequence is TGTGCCAGCAGTTTAACAGGGAAAAATGAGCAGTTCTTC. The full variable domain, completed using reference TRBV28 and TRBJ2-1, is DVKVTQSSRYLVKRTGEKVFLECVQDMDHENMFWYRQDPGLGLRLIYFSYDVKMKEKGDIPEGYSVSREKKERFSLILESASTNQTSMYLCASSLTGKNEQFFGPGTRLTVL.

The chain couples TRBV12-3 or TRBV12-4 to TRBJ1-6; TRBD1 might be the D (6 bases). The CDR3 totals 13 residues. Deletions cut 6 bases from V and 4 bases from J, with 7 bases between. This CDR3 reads CASSGQYNSPLHF. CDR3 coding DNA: TGTGCCAGCAGCGGACAGTATAATTCACCCCTCCACTTT.

CDR3 protein: CASGRDRGGDTQYF. The DNA for the CDR3 is TGTGCCAGCGGCCGCGACAGGGGTGGGGATACGCAGTATTTT. The chain joins TRBV9 to TRBJ2-3, with TRBD1 matching over 8 bases. The CDR3 is 14 amino acids. Germline CDR1 reads SGDLS; CDR2 reads YYNGEE. V shed 7 bases and J 6 bases; nucleotides not matched to a gene: 10.

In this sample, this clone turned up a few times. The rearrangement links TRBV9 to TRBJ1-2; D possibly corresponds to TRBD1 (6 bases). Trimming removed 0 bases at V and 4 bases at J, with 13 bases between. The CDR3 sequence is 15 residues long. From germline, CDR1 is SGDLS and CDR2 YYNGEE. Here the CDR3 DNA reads TGTGCCAGCAGCGTAGGGCAGGGGCAGCCCTATGGCTACACCTTC. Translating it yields CASSVGQGQPYGYTF.

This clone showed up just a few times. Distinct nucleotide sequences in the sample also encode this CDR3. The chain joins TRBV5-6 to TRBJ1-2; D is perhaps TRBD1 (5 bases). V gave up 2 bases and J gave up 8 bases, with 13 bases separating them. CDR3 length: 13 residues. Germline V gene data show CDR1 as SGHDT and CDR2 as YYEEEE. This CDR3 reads CASSFRQGDGYTF. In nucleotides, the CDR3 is TGTGCCAGCAGCTTCCGGCAGGGAGACGGCTACACCTTC.

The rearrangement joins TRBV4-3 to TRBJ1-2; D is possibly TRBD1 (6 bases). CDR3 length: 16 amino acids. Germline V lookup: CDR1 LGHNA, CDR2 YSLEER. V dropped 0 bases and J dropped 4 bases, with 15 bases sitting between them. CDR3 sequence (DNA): TGCGCCAGCAGCCAAGAGGGGGGCAGCGGGGGCTATGGCTACACCTTC. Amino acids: CASSQEGGSGGYGYTF.

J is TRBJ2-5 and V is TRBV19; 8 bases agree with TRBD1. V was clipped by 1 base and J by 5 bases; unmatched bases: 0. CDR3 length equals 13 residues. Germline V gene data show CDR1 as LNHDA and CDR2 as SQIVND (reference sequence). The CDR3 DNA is TGTGCCAGTAGTATAGGGACAGGGGAGACCCAGTACTTC. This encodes CASSIGTGETQYF.